The 10 T cell receptor beta chains presented below share a single source sample, sequenced in a study of cytomegalovirus exposure and HLA in healthy donors. Profiling relied on immunoSEQ multiplex PCR, and the TCRdb table lists in-frame clones only, not all of them. The table lists 55,000 to 85,000 clones, approximately 94% of them singletons, with 1% in the top ten. Sequenced sample: PBMCs. The origin of the receptors is a woman between 18 and 29 years old in good health and CMV-seronegative.

In nucleotides, the CDR3 is TGTGCCAGCAGTGGAGACAGCCAGAATCAGCCCCAGCATTTT. Translated: CASSGDSQNQPQHF. J is TRBJ1-5 and V is TRBV2; D is possibly TRBD1 (5 bases). The CDR3 totals 14 residues. Trimming took 4 bases from V and 4 from J, leaving 11 bases between them. From germline, CDR1 is SNHLY and CDR2 FYNNEI.

The V gene is TRBV5-6, the J gene TRBJ2-1, with 10 bases lining up with TRBD2. V lost 2 bases to trimming and J lost 3 bases; unmatched junction nucleotides: 5. The CDR3 sequence is 16 residues long. Germline CDR1 reads SGHDT; CDR2 reads YYEEEE. CDR3 loop: CASSFKRGGYYNEQFF. The CDR3 coding sequence is TGTGCCAGCAGCTTTAAGCGGGGGGGATACTACAATGAGCAGTTCTTC.

This rearrangement joins TRBV19 to TRBJ2-2; D not certain. The V and J ends lost 10 bases and 5 bases respectively, with 17 bases between them. The CDR3 is made up of 14 amino acids. Germline V gene sequence: CDR1 LNHDA, CDR2 SQIVND (reference sequence). The chain's CDR3 is CATTPRLRTGELFF. CDR3 DNA: TGTGCCACTACGCCTAGATTGCGGACCGGGGAGCTGTTTTTT.

CDR3 sequence (DNA): TGTGCCAGCAGTTTCCGAGACAGCTACGAGCAGTACTTC. Encoded protein: CASSFRDSYEQYF. V is TRBV5-4 and J is TRBJ2-5; weak D call: TRBD1 (5 bases). Gene TRBJ2-7 matches the end of the DNA better, so the J call may be wrong. The length of the CDR3 is 13 residues. Germline lookup yields CDR1 SGHNT and CDR2 YYREEE (reference sequence).

This chain links TRBV13 with TRBJ2-1; 7 bases line up with TRBD2. V gave up 6 bases and J gave up 8 bases; unmatched junction bases: 16. The CDR3 totals 16 residues. CDR1 and CDR2 from the germline V gene are PRHDT and FYEKMQ (reference sequence). The CDR3 DNA reads TGTGCCAGCAGTTCCTGGGGAGGGCCGCGCGGGGATGAGCAGTTCTTC. It encodes CASSSWGGPRGDEQFF.

The J gene is TRBJ2-7, the V gene TRBV7-9; a weak D match, TRBD2 (5 bases). Germline V gene sequence: CDR1 SEHNR, CDR2 FQNEAQ (reference sequence). This CDR3 is 11 amino acids long. V gave up 8 bases and J gave up 2 bases, with 7 bases separating them. The CDR3 DNA is TGTGCCAGCGGGAGCGCCTACGAGCAGTACTTC. It translates to CASGSAYEQYF. The full variable domain, its missing parts supplied by reference TRBV7-9 and TRBJ2-7, is DTGVSQNPRHKITKRGQNVTFRCDPISEHNRLYWYRQTLGQGPEFLTYFQNEAQLEKSRLLSDRFSAERPKGSFSTLEIQRTEQGDSAMYLCASGSAYEQYFGPGTRLTVT.

The chain has TRBV10-3 and TRBJ2-7, with 11 bases that match TRBD2. There are 15 residues in the CDR3. The germline CDR1 and CDR2 sequences are ENHRY and SYGVKD. V lost 6 bases, J lost 1 base, and 5 bases stayed unmatched. The CDR3 spells CAISPTSGSSYEQYF. The CDR3 DNA reads TGTGCCATCAGCCCTACTAGCGGGAGTTCCTACGAGCAGTACTTC.

As for this clone: One end of the junction fails to match germline, which may point to a read error. The chain's CDR3 is CASTIPGEAVKHF. In DNA form, the CDR3 reads TGTGCCAGCACCATTCCGGGGGAGGCTGTAAAGCACTTC. The gene calls are TRBV28 and TRBJ2-7; maybe TRBD2 (6 bases). Germline assignment: CDR1 MDHEN and CDR2 SYDVKM. This CDR3 region has 13 residues.

The V gene is TRBV30, the J gene TRBJ2-3, with D possibly TRBD1 on 5 matching bases. The V end was cut by 7 bases, the J end by 1 base, with 12 bases between. Germline CDR1 is GTSNPN and CDR2 is SVGIG (reference sequence). The CDR3 length is 13 residues. CDR3 sequence (DNA): TGTGCCTCTGCAGGGTCGCGCACAGATACGCAGTATTTT. This translates into CASAGSRTDTQYF. Based on the CDR3 plus reference TRBV30 and TRBJ2-3, the full variable domain is SQTIHQWPATLVQPVGSPLSLECTVEGTSNPNLYWYRQAAGRGLQLLFYSVGIGQISSEVPQNLSASRPQDRQFILSSKKLLLSDSGFYLCASAGSRTDTQYFGPGTRLTVL.

The chain couples TRBV28 to TRBJ2-7, with TRBD2 matching 7 bases. This CDR3 is built from 14 residues. V lost 3 bases, J lost 0 bases, and 2 bases stayed unmatched. Germline V lookup: CDR1 MDHEN, CDR2 SYDVKM. The DNA for the CDR3 is TGTGCCAGCAGTTTTACTAGCGTCTCCTACGAGCAGTACTTC. It codes for CASSFTSVSYEQYF.